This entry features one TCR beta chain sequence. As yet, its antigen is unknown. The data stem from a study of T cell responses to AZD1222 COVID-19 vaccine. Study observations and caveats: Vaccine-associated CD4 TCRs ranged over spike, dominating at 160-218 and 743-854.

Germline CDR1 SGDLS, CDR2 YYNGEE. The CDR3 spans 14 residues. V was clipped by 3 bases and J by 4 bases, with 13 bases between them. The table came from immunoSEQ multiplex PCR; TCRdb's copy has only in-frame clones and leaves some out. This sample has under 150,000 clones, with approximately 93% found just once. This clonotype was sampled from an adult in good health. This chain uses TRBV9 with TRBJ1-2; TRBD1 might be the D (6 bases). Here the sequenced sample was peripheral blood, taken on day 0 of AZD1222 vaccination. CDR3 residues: CASSGRGAGYGYTF. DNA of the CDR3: TGTGCCAGCAGCGGGCGGGGGGCAGGCTATGGCTACACCTTC.